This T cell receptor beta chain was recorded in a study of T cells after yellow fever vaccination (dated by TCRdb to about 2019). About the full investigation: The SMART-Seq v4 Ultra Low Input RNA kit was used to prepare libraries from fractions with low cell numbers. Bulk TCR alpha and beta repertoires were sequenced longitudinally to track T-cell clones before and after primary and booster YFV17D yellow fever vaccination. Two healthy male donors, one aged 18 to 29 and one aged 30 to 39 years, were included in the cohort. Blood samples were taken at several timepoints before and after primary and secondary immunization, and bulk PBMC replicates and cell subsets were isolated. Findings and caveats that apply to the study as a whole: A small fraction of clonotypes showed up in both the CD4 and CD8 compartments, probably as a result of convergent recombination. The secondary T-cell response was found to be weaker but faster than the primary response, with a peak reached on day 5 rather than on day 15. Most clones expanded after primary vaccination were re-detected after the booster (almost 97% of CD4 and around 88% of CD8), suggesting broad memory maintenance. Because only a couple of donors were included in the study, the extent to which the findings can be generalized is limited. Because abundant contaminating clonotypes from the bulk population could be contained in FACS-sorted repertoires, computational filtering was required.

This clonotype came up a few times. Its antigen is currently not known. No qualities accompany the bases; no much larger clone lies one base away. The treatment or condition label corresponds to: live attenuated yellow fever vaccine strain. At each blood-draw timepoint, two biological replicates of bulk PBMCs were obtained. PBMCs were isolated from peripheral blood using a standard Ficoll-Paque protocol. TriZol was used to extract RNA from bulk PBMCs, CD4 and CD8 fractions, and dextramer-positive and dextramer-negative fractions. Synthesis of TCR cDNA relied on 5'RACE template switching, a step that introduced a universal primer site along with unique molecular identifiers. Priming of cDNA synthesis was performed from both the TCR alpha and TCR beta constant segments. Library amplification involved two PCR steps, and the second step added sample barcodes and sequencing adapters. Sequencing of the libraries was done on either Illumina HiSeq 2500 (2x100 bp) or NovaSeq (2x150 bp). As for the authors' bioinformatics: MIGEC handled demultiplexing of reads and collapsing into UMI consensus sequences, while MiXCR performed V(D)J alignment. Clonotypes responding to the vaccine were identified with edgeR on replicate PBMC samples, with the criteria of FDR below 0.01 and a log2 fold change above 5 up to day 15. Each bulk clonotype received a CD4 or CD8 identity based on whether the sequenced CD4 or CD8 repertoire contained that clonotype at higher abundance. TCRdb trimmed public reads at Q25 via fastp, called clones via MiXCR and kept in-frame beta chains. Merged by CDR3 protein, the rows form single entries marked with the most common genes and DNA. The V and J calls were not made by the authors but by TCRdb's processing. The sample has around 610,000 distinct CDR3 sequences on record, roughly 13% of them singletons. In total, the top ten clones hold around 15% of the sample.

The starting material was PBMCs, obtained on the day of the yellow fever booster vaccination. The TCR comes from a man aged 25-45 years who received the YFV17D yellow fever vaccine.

The DNA sequence is given as TGTGCCAGCACCGTAAGGTTCGATGGCGGGGAGCTGTTTTTT. Its translation reads: CASTVRFDGGELFF. The chain joins TRBV3-1 to TRBJ2-2; no D gene can be assigned with confidence. CDR1 and CDR2 are drawn from the germline V gene (reference sequence): LGHDT, YNNKEL. A distance of 16 bases separates the germline ends of V and J, which lose 7 bases and 7 bases respectively. The CDR3 holds 14 amino acids from the cysteine to the phenylalanine. Only the CDR3 DNA stays, 42 bases, in frame from base 1.